These 3 T cell receptor beta chains were all obtained from the same sample, sequenced in a study of blood T cells in healthy people across ages. Alongside a J-beta primer mix, a sample-barcoded 5' primer served in a second PCR lasting roughly 7 to 12 cycles. Via MiXCR, TCRdb re-called the 5' RACE reads, giving one row per CDR3 protein. The table records 500,000 to 550,000 distinct CDR3 sequences, nearly 25% of them present only once. The same sample was also studied in work on T cells of mothers and their children.

The sample taken for sequencing was blood. The source is a boy aged 5-17 years in good health.

The CDR3 sequence: CASSYISGLPYEQYF. For the CDR3, the DNA is TGTGCCAGCAGTTACATTTCCGGACTACCCTACGAGCAGTACTTC. The chain combines TRBV6-2 or TRBV6-3 with TRBJ2-7; tentative D call: TRBD2 (6 bases). The CDR3 totals 15 residues. With 2 bases removed from V and 2 bases from J, the gap between germline ends came to 13 bases. Looked up from germline, CDR1 is MNHEY and CDR2 is SVGEGT.

V usage is TRBV5-6 and J usage is TRBJ2-2; TRBD1 agrees at 7 bases. The V gene end was trimmed by 0 bases and the J gene end by 6 bases; junction bases not matched to a gene: 11. The germline gives CDR1 SGHDT, CDR2 YYEEEE. CDR3 length: 17 residues. CDR3 bases: TGTGCCAGCAGCTTGGGACCCTATTACAGGGGCGCCGGGGAGCTGTTTTTT. Encoded protein: CASSLGPYYRGAGELFF.

The V gene is TRBV20-1, the J gene TRBJ2-4; a weak D match, TRBD2 (6 bases). Trimming left V 3 bases short and J 9 bases short, with 12 bases between. This CDR3 is 12 amino acids long. Germline V gives CDR1 DFQATT, CDR2 SNEGSKA (reference sequence). The CDR3 region has the DNA TGCAGTGCTAGCGGCGGGAAAGCCATTCAGTACTTC. This translates into CSASGGKAIQYF.